What follows describes a single TCR beta chain. Its matching antigen is unknown. These data are taken from a study of T cell repertoires in cytomegalovirus infection. About the study: Through public TCR beta signatures, both CMV infection and matching HLA type were indicated.

TCRdb reanalysed the reads using MiXCR and keeps one entry per CDR3 protein. The data hold 170,000 or so distinct CDR3 sequences, with approximately 17% observed a single time. The V gene lost 5 bases and the J gene lost 1 base, with 8 bases spanning the gap. Germline V gene lookup returns CDR1 SNHLY and CDR2 FYNNEI. This CDR3 region has 14 residues. Study findings and constraints: There were HLA-C-restricted CMV-specific TCR beta clonotypes dominating the ex vivo response.

This clonotype was sampled from a human donor in good health (CMV status not recorded). Some clones in this sample may be carry-over from other donors' samples. The gene calls are TRBV2 and TRBJ2-2; TRBD1 is a possible D gene (6 bases). The source material was CD8+ T cells from PBMCs. The CDR3 loop is CASSRGRNTGELFF. The CDR3 nucleotides are TGTGCCAGCAGTAGGGGGAGGAACACCGGGGAGCTGTTTTTT.